This T cell receptor beta chain was profiled in a study of blood T cell repertoires in COVID-19. At the level of the study: Acute and convalescent COVID-19 specimens originated in the United States, Italy and Spain.

CDR3 size: 15 residues. V was clipped by 2 bases and J by 4 bases; unmatched bases: 3. Germline V CDR1 and CDR2: LGHDT, YNNKEL (reference sequence). The repertoire was sequenced with immunoSEQ multiplex PCR; TCRdb's copy has only in-frame clones and lacks some. The table records 200,000 to 300,000 clones, around nine tenths of them present only once. Enrolment of Seattle patients took place during active infection, and they were followed longitudinally. This TCR was sampled from a man younger than 40 with COVID-19, enrolled during active disease. The chain combines TRBV3-1 (or the pseudogene TRBV3-2) with TRBJ1-5; 9 nucleotides agree with TRBD1. Material: peripheral blood. CDR3 amino acids: CASSQRTGVNQPQHF. Here the CDR3 DNA reads TGTGCCAGCAGCCAAAGGACAGGGGTGAATCAGCCCCAGCATTTT.